These 21 T cell receptor beta chains were sequenced from one sample in a study of cytomegalovirus exposure and HLA in healthy donors. Both 60 Vbeta primers and 13 Jbeta primers went into the PCR. Sequenced by immunoSEQ multiplex PCR; TCRdb stores in-frame clones only, minus some. The sample includes about 130,000 clones, roughly three quarters seen only once; the top ten take 0.94%. What was sequenced was PBMCs. Receptors originate from a woman aged 60-75 years in good health and CMV-seronegative.

This CDR3 is CASSLSGGHSRTGELFF. CDR3 coding DNA: TGTGCCAGCAGTTTGTCAGGGGGCCATTCGAGGACCGGGGAGCTGTTTTTT. This sequence joins TRBV28 and TRBJ2-2, with 8 bases lining up with TRBD1. Germline-derived CDR1 and CDR2 are MDHEN and SYDVKM. This CDR3 region has 17 residues. The trim removed 3 bases at V and 5 bases at J, leaving 11 bases unmatched.

J is TRBJ1-2 and V is TRBV7-3; D gene uncertain. CDR3 length: 15 residues. Germline assignment: CDR1 SGHTA and CDR2 FQGTGA. V shed 5 bases and J shed 0 bases, with 13 bases lying between them. The CDR3 sequence: CASSPPRGTNYGYTF. CDR3 nucleotides: TGTGCCAGCAGCCCCCCCCGGGGAACTAACTATGGCTACACCTTC.

In its sample, this clone was seen a few times. CDR3 amino acids: CASSLFARFYGYTF. For the CDR3, the DNA is TGTGCCAGCAGCTTGTTTGCCAGGTTTTATGGCTACACCTTC. The V gene is TRBV5-4, the J gene TRBJ1-2, with D hard to call. Between the trimmed V and J ends, which lost 1 base and 5 bases, there was a span of 12 bases. This CDR3 comprises 14 residues. CDR1 is SGHNT, CDR2 YYREEE, per germline (reference sequence).

J is TRBJ2-5 and V is TRBV30; 9 bases agree with TRBD2. The CDR3 extends over 16 amino acids. V shed 0 bases and J 5 bases; nucleotides not matched to a gene: 10. CDR1 and CDR2 from the germline V gene are GTSNPN and SVGIG (reference sequence). For the CDR3, the DNA is TGTGCCTGGAGTGTGGGAACGCTAGCGGGATCTGAGACCCAGTACTTC. Residues: CAWSVGTLAGSETQYF.

The V call is TRBV28, the J call TRBJ1-1; TRBD1 matches at 9 bases. With 5 bases clipped from V and 10 bases from J, the junction kept 11 bases outside the gene matches. The CDR3 has 14 residues. Germline-derived CDR1 and CDR2 are MDHEN and SYDVKM. Written as DNA, the CDR3 is TGTGCCAGCAGTATTCCGGGACAGGGTTTTGGAGCTTTCTTT. It yields the protein CASSIPGQGFGAFF.

The chain employs TRBV29-1 and TRBJ1-1; tentative D call: TRBD1 (5 bases). Trimming left V 7 bases short and J 3 bases short, with 24 bases between. CDR3 length: 16 amino acids. The germline V gene encodes CDR1 SQVTM and CDR2 ANQGSEA. The CDR3 loop reads CSGGGIPGEMDTEAFF. CDR3 nucleotides: TGCAGCGGTGGGGGGATACCGGGAGAGATGGACACTGAAGCTTTCTTT.

The rearrangement uses TRBV7-9 and TRBJ2-5; no reliable D call. This CDR3 comprises 12 residues. V lost 4 bases and J lost 0, with 3 bases in between. Germline V gene sequence: CDR1 SEHNR, CDR2 FQNEAQ (reference sequence). The CDR3 coding sequence is TGTGCCAGCAGCTCGTACCAAGAGACCCAGTACTTC. Protein sequence: CASSSYQETQYF.

The chain combines TRBV5-6 with TRBJ1-2; D is ambiguous. V lost 1 base and J lost 5, with 15 bases in between. This CDR3 has 15 residues. Germline CDR1 reads SGHDT; CDR2 reads YYEEEE. CDR3 loop: CASSLRGMGGYGYTF. CDR3 in DNA: TGTGCCAGCAGCTTGCGAGGGATGGGTGGATATGGCTACACCTTC.

The chain employs TRBV15 and TRBJ1-2; 8 positions match TRBD1. Trimming at V came to 3 bases and at J to 4 bases, leaving 4 bases not matched to a gene. CDR3 length: 14 residues. Germline V gene data show CDR1 as LNHNV and CDR2 as YYDKDF (reference sequence). DNA for the CDR3: TGTGCCACCAGCAGGGACAGGGAGGTCTATGGCTACACCTTC. Its translation is CATSRDREVYGYTF.

This clone appeared once. The chain employs TRBV19 and TRBJ1-3; the match to TRBD1 covers 7 bases. J lost 2 bases, V lost 3 bases, and 4 bases had no gene match. From germline, CDR1 is LNHDA and CDR2 SQIVND (reference sequence). The CDR3 covers 15 residues. The CDR3 DNA follows: TGTGCCAGTAGTATTGGACAGGTCACTGGAAACACCATATATTTT. It codes for CASSIGQVTGNTIYF.

The chain employs TRBV5-4 and TRBJ2-3; D call uncertain. This CDR3 is built from 15 residues. Germline-derived CDR1 and CDR2 are SGHNT and YYREEE (reference sequence). The V gene lost 1 base and the J gene lost 0 bases, with 9 bases spanning the gap. The CDR3 nucleotides are TGTGCCAGCAGCTTGACAGCCTCTAGCACAGATACGCAGTATTTT. It encodes CASSLTASSTDTQYF.

V is TRBV7-3 and J is TRBJ1-2; D is uncertain. Germline CDR1 is SGHTA and CDR2 is FQGTGA. Trimming shortened V by 5 bases and J by 5 bases, and 21 bases separated the two germline ends. The CDR3 runs to 16 residues. CDR3 nucleotides: TGTGCCAGCAGCCAAGAGCCCACGACTAACCGTTATGGCTACACCTTC. It specifies CASSQEPTTNRYGYTF.

This clone was counted once. This chain connects TRBV30 to TRBJ2-2; a possible D gene is TRBD2 (5 bases). The CDR3 runs 14 residues. The V and J ends lost 1 base and 7 bases respectively, with 13 bases between them. Germline CDR1 is GTSNPN and CDR2 is SVGIG (reference sequence). The CDR3 loop reads CAWSGEGFIGELFF. For the CDR3, the DNA is TGTGCCTGGAGTGGTGAGGGATTCATCGGGGAGCTGTTTTTT.

The chain recombines TRBV5-5 with TRBJ1-1; D possibly corresponds to TRBD1 (6 bases). In germline, CDR1 is SGHKS, CDR2 YYEKEE (reference sequence). V lost 2 bases and J 3 bases, leaving 17 bases between the germline ends. The CDR3 covers 16 residues. The CDR3 loop reads CASSFRLGGPDTEAFF. CDR3 DNA: TGTGCCAGCAGCTTCCGCCTCGGGGGGCCGGACACTGAAGCTTTCTTT.

The J gene is TRBJ2-7, the V gene TRBV5-1; 9 nucleotides align to TRBD2. The germline gives CDR1 SGHRS, CDR2 YFSETQ. This CDR3 spans 18 amino acids. V lost 7 bases and J lost 0; bases outside the gene matches: 17. The CDR3: CASAPVAGGPYLSYEQYF. DNA of the CDR3: TGCGCCAGCGCCCCCGTGGCGGGAGGGCCCTACCTCTCCTACGAGCAGTACTTC.

This chain uses TRBV5-1 with TRBJ1-4; D may be TRBD1 (5 bases). V lost 4 bases to trimming and J lost 4 bases, with 11 bases between them. The CDR3 consists of 14 residues. Germline CDR1 is SGHRS and CDR2 is YFSETQ. CDR3 region: CASSPRESNEKLFF. The CDR3 DNA reads TGCGCCAGCAGCCCCAGGGAAAGTAATGAAAAACTGTTTTTT.

This clone was seen a single time. The genes are TRBV6-1 and TRBJ1-6; no reliable D call. This CDR3 contains 15 residues. V was trimmed by 0 bases and J by 6 bases, leaving 9 bases between them. Germline V lookup: CDR1 MNHNS, CDR2 SASEGT. CDR3 in amino acids: CASSEARGSNSPLHF. CDR3 sequence (DNA): TGTGCCAGCAGTGAAGCACGAGGGAGTAATTCACCCCTCCACTTT.

The chain has TRBV10-1 and TRBJ2-7, with D perhaps TRBD2 (6 bases). There are 14 residues in the CDR3. The V and J ends lost 6 bases and 5 bases respectively, with 17 bases between them. Per the germline V gene, CDR1 is WNHNN and CDR2 is SYGVQD (reference sequence). The DNA for the CDR3 is TGCGCCAGCAGCCTCGCAATGGGACTCCACGAGCAGTACTTC. It translates to CASSLAMGLHEQYF.

The chain uses TRBV5-6 and TRBJ1-4; tentative D call: TRBD1 (6 bases). The ends were cut back, 3 bases at V and 0 bases at J, with 18 bases in the middle. Germline CDR1 reads SGHDT; CDR2 reads YYEEEE. The CDR3 has 18 residues. CDR3 sequence (DNA): TGTGCCAGCAGCTCCACCTCGGACAGTGCCGCAACTAATGAAAAACTGTTTTTT. It specifies CASSSTSDSAATNEKLFF.

The V and J genes are TRBV10-3 and TRBJ1-3; a weak D match, TRBD1 (5 bases). V was clipped by 2 bases and J by 0 bases, with 5 bases between them. Germline V gives CDR1 ENHRY, CDR2 SYGVKD. There are 14 residues in the CDR3. DNA for the CDR3: TGTGCCATCAGTGAGAGGGGCTCTGGAAACACCATATATTTT. This encodes CAISERGSGNTIYF.

The V gene is TRBV7-2, the J gene TRBJ1-1; D possibly corresponds to TRBD1 (5 bases). Germline CDR1 is SGHTA and CDR2 is FQGNSA. Trimming cost V 3 bases and J 2 bases, with 13 bases left between them. The CDR3 has 15 residues. The CDR3 spells CASSLYSQGNTEAFF. The CDR3 DNA sequence: TGTGCCAGCAGCTTGTACAGCCAGGGAAACACTGAAGCTTTCTTT.